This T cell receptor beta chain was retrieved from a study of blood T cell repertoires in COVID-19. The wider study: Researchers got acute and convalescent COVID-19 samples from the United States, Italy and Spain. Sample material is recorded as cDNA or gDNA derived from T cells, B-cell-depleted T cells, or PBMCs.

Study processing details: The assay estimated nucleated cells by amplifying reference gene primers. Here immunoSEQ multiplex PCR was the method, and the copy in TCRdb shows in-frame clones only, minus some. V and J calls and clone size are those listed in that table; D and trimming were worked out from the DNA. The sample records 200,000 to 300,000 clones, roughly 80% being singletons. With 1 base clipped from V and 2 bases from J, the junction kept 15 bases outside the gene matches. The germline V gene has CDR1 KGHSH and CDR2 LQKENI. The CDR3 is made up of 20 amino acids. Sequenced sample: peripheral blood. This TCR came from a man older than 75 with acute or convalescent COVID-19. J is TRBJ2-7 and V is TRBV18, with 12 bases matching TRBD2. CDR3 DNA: TGTGCCAGCTCACCACTTGGCGGCAGGACTAGCGGGAAGAAACCCTACGAGCAGTACTTC. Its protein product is CASSPLGGRTSGKKPYEQYF.